One sample yielded the 27 T cell receptor beta chains listed below, sequenced in a study of blood T cell repertoires in COVID-19. Some clones are missing from TCRdb's copy, which holds only in-frame ones; the method was immunoSEQ multiplex PCR. The table lists more than 200,000 clones, about 90% of them singletons. The sequencing input was PBMCs or T cells enriched from blood (not recorded which). These receptors came from a woman in her 30s who had been exposed to COVID-19.

The chain carries TRBV19 and TRBJ2-7; 7 bases align to TRBD2. Germline-derived CDR1 and CDR2 are LNHDA and SQIVND (reference sequence). Germline trimming cut 4 bases from V and 2 bases from J; bases unmatched to any gene: 5. This CDR3 has 14 residues. CDR3 residues: CASSTGLPTYEQYF. The CDR3 nucleotides read TGTGCCAGTAGTACGGGACTACCCACCTACGAGCAGTACTTC.

The chain carries TRBV11-2 and TRBJ2-5; 10 nucleotides agree with TRBD2. The CDR3 is 15 amino acids. With V trimmed by 6 bases and J by 4 bases, 8 bases remained unmatched. The germline V gene encodes CDR1 SGHAT and CDR2 FQNNGV. The CDR3 protein is CASSRSGRDGETQYF. The CDR3 DNA sequence: TGTGCCAGCAGTCGAAGCGGGAGGGACGGAGAGACCCAGTACTTC.

This clone came up once. This chain joins TRBV28 and TRBJ1-6; 9 positions agree with TRBD1. V dropped 6 bases and J dropped 4; count of bases not matched to a gene: 4. Germline-derived CDR1 and CDR2 are MDHEN and SYDVKM. The CDR3 runs 15 residues. CDR3 sequence: CASRGTGMYNSPLHF. The CDR3 bases are TGTGCCAGCAGGGGGACAGGGATGTATAATTCACCCCTCCACTTT.

The gene calls are TRBV10-3 and TRBJ1-2; 12 positions match TRBD1. The ends lost 2 bases at V and 7 bases at J; junction bases unmatched: 11. The germline gives CDR1 ENHRY, CDR2 SYGVKD. The CDR3 runs to 17 residues. The CDR3, as DNA: TGTGCCATCAGTGAGGAGGGGACAGGGGGCGTCAGTAGTGGCTACACCTTC. Amino acids: CAISEEGTGGVSSGYTF.

The rearrangement uses TRBV4-1 and TRBJ2-5; a weak D match, TRBD2 (6 bases). The CDR3 loop spans 15 amino acids. V was clipped by 1 base and J by 5 bases, with 14 bases between them. From germline, CDR1 is MGHRA and CDR2 YSYEKL. The CDR3 loop is CASSQGGGMRETQYF. The CDR3 nucleotides are TGCGCCAGCAGCCAAGGTGGCGGGATGCGGGAGACCCAGTACTTC.

This chain connects TRBV28 to TRBJ1-2, with 7 bases that match TRBD1. V lost 2 bases to trimming and J lost 10 bases; unmatched junction nucleotides: 16. Germline values: CDR1 MDHEN, CDR2 SYDVKM. This CDR3 is built from 16 residues. CDR3 in DNA: TGTGCCAGCAGTTTACGAGGACAGGCAATCCCATCTGACTACACCTTC. It translates to CASSLRGQAIPSDYTF.

This sequence joins TRBV19 and TRBJ2-2; TRBD2 is a possible D gene (6 bases). Deletions cut 5 bases from V and 3 bases from J, with 13 bases between. The CDR3 has 15 amino acids. CDR1 LNHDA and CDR2 SQIVND come from the germline V gene (reference sequence). The CDR3 region is CASSAGGTYTGELFF. For the CDR3, the DNA is TGTGCCAGTAGTGCCGGTGGGACTTACACCGGGGAGCTGTTTTTT. Using reference TRBV19 and TRBJ2-2 for the parts outside the CDR3, the full variable domain is DGGITQSPKYLFRKEGQNVTLSCEQNLNHDAMYWYRQDPGQGLRLIYYSQIVNDFQKGDIAEGYSVSREKKESFPLTVTSAQKNPTAFYLCASSAGGTYTGELFFGEGSRLTVL.

J is TRBJ2-1 and V is TRBV29-1, with D perhaps matching TRBD1 (6 bases). The V end was cut by 1 base, the J end by 2 bases, with 12 bases between. Germline CDR1 reads SQVTM; CDR2 reads ANQGSEA. The CDR3 runs to 15 residues. The CDR3 sequence is CSVEGTGMTYNEQFF. The CDR3 DNA sequence: TGCAGCGTTGAAGGAACAGGGATGACCTACAATGAGCAGTTCTTC.

The CDR3 loop reads CASSQAGGNEQYF. The DNA of the CDR3 is TGTGCCAGCAGCCAAGCAGGGGGCAACGAGCAGTACTTC. The chain combines TRBV3-1 (or the pseudogene TRBV3-2) with TRBJ2-7; 8 bases align to TRBD1. The CDR3 sequence is 13 residues long. Germline-derived CDR1 and CDR2 are LGHDT and YNNKEL (reference sequence). Trimming at V came to 1 base and at J to 5 bases, leaving 1 base not matched to a gene.

V gene TRBV5-1 combines with J gene TRBJ1-1; tentative D call: TRBD1 (5 bases). V lost 4 bases and J 1 base, leaving 11 bases between the germline ends. Germline V gives CDR1 SGHRS, CDR2 YFSETQ. The CDR3 loop spans 14 amino acids. The CDR3 loop reads CASSPQGGNTEAFF. The CDR3 DNA follows: TGCGCCAGCAGCCCCCAGGGTGGGAACACTGAAGCTTTCTTT.

The genes are TRBV15 and TRBJ1-1; unclear D gene. Germline values: CDR1 LNHNV, CDR2 YYDKDF (reference sequence). Trimming took off 3 bases at V and 0 bases at J, with 8 bases between the two ends. This CDR3 has 14 residues. The CDR3 bases are TGTGCCACCAGCAGTGGAGATATGAACACTGAAGCTTTCTTT. As protein: CATSSGDMNTEAFF.

The gene calls are TRBV6-5 and TRBJ1-6; 9 nucleotides line up with TRBD1. The CDR3 has 14 amino acids. Germline V gene data show CDR1 as MNHEY and CDR2 as SVGAGI. With 5 bases clipped from V and 9 bases from J, the junction kept 5 bases outside the gene matches. For the CDR3, the DNA is TGTGCCAGCAGTCCCCGGGACAGGGCTTCACCCCTCCACTTT. This codes for CASSPRDRASPLHF.

The chain employs TRBV5-6 and TRBJ2-7; D gene unclear. V was clipped by 1 base and J by 2 bases, with 10 bases between them. The CDR3 spans 14 residues. CDR1 is SGHDT, CDR2 YYEEEE, per germline. The CDR3 sequence is CASSLLDIAYEQYF. In nucleotides, the CDR3 is TGTGCCAGCAGCTTGCTCGACATTGCCTACGAGCAGTACTTC.

V and J are TRBV7-9 and TRBJ2-1; weak D call: TRBD2 (5 bases). Between the trimmed V and J ends, which lost 2 bases and 9 bases, there was a span of 14 bases. Germline values: CDR1 SEHNR, CDR2 FQNEAQ (reference sequence). The CDR3 sequence is 14 residues long. CDR3 protein: CASSLLSGMGEQFF. CDR3 sequence (DNA): TGTGCCAGCAGCTTACTTTCGGGGATGGGTGAGCAGTTCTTC.

A remark on this clone: Other DNA variants within this sample encode the same CDR3. The rearrangement uses TRBV7-2 and TRBJ2-7; a possible D gene is TRBD1 (5 bases). From germline, CDR1 is SGHTA and CDR2 FQGNSA. The germline V and J ends were trimmed by 0 bases and 6 bases, with 6 bases remaining between them. The length of the CDR3 is 12 residues. CDR3: CASSLAQGEQYF. CDR3 sequence (DNA): TGTGCCAGCAGCTTAGCGCAGGGCGAGCAGTACTTC.

This clone was picked up a small number of times. The V call is TRBV5-4, the J call TRBJ2-1; 11 positions match TRBD2. CDR1 and CDR2 (germline): SGHNT, YYREEE (reference sequence). V lost 3 bases, J lost 5 bases, and 4 bases stayed unmatched. This CDR3 spans 15 amino acids. The CDR3 DNA follows: TGTGCCAGCAGCTGGGGACTAGCGGCAAACAATGAGCAGTTCTTC. This codes for CASSWGLAANNEQFF.

The chain couples TRBV9 to TRBJ1-2; a weak D match, TRBD1 (5 bases). This CDR3 comprises 13 residues. The ends were cut back, 10 bases at V and 4 bases at J, with 17 bases in the middle. The germline V gene encodes CDR1 SGDLS and CDR2 YYNGEE. The CDR3: CASMGQTAYGYTF. The CDR3 DNA sequence: TGTGCCTCTATGGGGCAGACCGCCTATGGCTACACCTTC.

The J gene is TRBJ2-7, the V gene TRBV2; 11 bases are a match to TRBD2. There are 13 residues in the CDR3. Trimming removed 9 bases from V and 7 bases from J; junction bases left unmatched: 8. Germline CDR1 SNHLY, CDR2 FYNNEI. The CDR3 region has the DNA TGTGCCAGTTTAGCGGGAGGGCCTAGTGAGCAGTACTTC. Amino acids: CASLAGGPSEQYF.

V and J are TRBV15 and TRBJ1-4, with unresolved D. Germline CDR1 and CDR2: LNHNV and YYDKDF (reference sequence). The CDR3 is 16 residues long. The V gene lost 1 base and the J gene lost 5 bases, with 14 bases spanning the gap. DNA of the CDR3: TGTGCCACCAGCAGAGGGGCAGCCCCAAAGAATGAAAAACTGTTTTTT. Encoded protein: CATSRGAAPKNEKLFF. The full variable domain, rest sourced from reference TRBV15 and TRBJ1-4, is DAMVIQNPRYQVTQFGKPVTLSCSQTLNHNVMYWYQQKSSQAPKLLFHYYDKDFNNEADTPDNFQSRRPNTSFCFLDIRSPGLGDTAMYLCATSRGAAPKNEKLFFGSGTQLSVL.

This sequence joins TRBV5-1 and TRBJ1-1, with 7 bases fitting TRBD1. The V gene's germline CDR1 is SGHRS and CDR2 YFSETQ. The CDR3 totals 13 residues. J was trimmed by 4 bases and V by 4 bases; bases with no gene match: 4. CDR3 bases: TGCGCCAGCAGCGGTTGGACAGGCACTGAAGCTTTCTTT. This codes for CASSGWTGTEAFF.

This sequence joins TRBV6-1 and TRBJ1-1; D is undetermined. CDR1 is MNHNS and CDR2 is SASEGT in the germline V gene. The CDR3 spans 11 residues. Trimming took 3 bases from V and 7 from J, leaving 6 bases between them. The CDR3 sequence: CASSDLSEAFF. In nucleotides, the CDR3 is TGTGCCAGCAGTGATCTCAGTGAAGCTTTCTTT.

CDR3 region: CASSPRPLAGFYNEQFF. Here the CDR3 DNA reads TGTGCCAGCAGCCCAAGGCCCCTAGCGGGATTTTACAATGAGCAGTTCTTC. The V gene is TRBV14, the J gene TRBJ2-1, with TRBD2 matching 9 bases. The J segment lost 4 bases and the V segment lost 4 bases, leaving 11 bases of the junction unmatched. The CDR3 totals 17 residues. The germline V gene encodes CDR1 SGHDN and CDR2 FVKESK.

This chain links TRBV11-3 with TRBJ2-1; D possibly corresponds to TRBD1 (6 bases). CDR1 is SGHNT, CDR2 YENEEA, per germline. V lost 4 bases to trimming and J lost 7 bases, with 14 bases between them. CDR3 size: 14 residues. CDR3 region: CASSSGSGENEQFF. As DNA, the CDR3 is TGTGCCAGCAGCTCAGGGTCAGGGGAGAATGAGCAGTTCTTC.

This chain links TRBV4-1 with TRBJ1-6; maybe TRBD1 (5 bases). V was cut by 1 base and J by 4 bases, with 14 bases left in between. The germline V gene encodes CDR1 MGHRA and CDR2 YSYEKL. The CDR3 is made up of 17 amino acids. The CDR3 DNA sequence: TGCGCCAGCAGCCAAGTGGGAAGGGGTAGGTATAATTCACCCCTCCACTTT. Translated: CASSQVGRGRYNSPLHF.

V gene TRBV28 combines with J gene TRBJ2-6; 8 positions agree with TRBD1. The CDR3 contains 19 residues. V trimming: 5 bases; J trimming: 0 bases; junction bases outside the gene matches: 12. Germline assignment: CDR1 MDHEN and CDR2 SYDVKM. CDR3 coding DNA: TGTGCCAGCAGTCATGCGACAGGGGAATTGGACTCTGGGGCCAACGTCCTGACTTTC. Amino acids: CASSHATGELDSGANVLTF.

This chain joins TRBV4-2 and TRBJ2-7, with 8 nucleotides matching TRBD2. With V trimmed by 0 bases and J by 2 bases, 6 bases remained unmatched. The germline gives CDR1 LGHNA, CDR2 YNFKEQ. CDR3 length equals 16 residues. As DNA, the CDR3 is TGTGCCAGCAGCCAAGACGGCGGGGGGACCCCCTACGAGCAGTACTTC. Translated, it gives CASSQDGGGTPYEQYF.

This clone was found a few times. This chain connects TRBV3-1 (or the pseudogene TRBV3-2) to TRBJ1-2; a weak D match, TRBD1 (6 bases). CDR1 is LGHDT, CDR2 YNNKEL, per germline (reference sequence). This CDR3 is 16 amino acids long. V was trimmed by 6 bases and J by 2 bases, leaving 19 bases between them. The CDR3 DNA follows: TGTGCCAGCAGTCAACGTTTGGGACAATCGAACTATGGCTACACCTTC. As protein: CASSQRLGQSNYGYTF.